The 28 T cell receptor beta chains below come from one sample, sequenced in a study of beta chain features in type 1 diabetes. The investigators reverse transcribed all of the isolated RNA, so they sequenced expressed TCRB transcripts. Measured with immunoSEQ multiplex PCR; TCRdb has only the in-frame clones, and not every one. The sample comprises under 450,000 clones, approximately 14% of which are singletons, and roughly 0.04% rests with the top ten. The sequenced material came from naive CD4+ T cells from blood. The source of these receptors is a man aged 25 to 40 in good health.

This clone was picked up a small number of times. The chain joins TRBV7-9 to TRBJ1-6; D unresolved. This CDR3 region has 14 residues. With 4 bases removed from V and 7 bases from J, the gap between germline ends came to 11 bases. CDR1 and CDR2 from the germline V gene are SEHNR and FQNEAQ (reference sequence). This CDR3 reads CASSSMTGNSPLHF. In nucleotides, the CDR3 is TGTGCCAGCAGCTCCATGACGGGGAATTCACCCCTCCACTTT.

This chain uses TRBV15 with TRBJ1-4; no reliable D call. Trimming cost V 0 bases and J 8 bases, with 13 bases left between them. The CDR3 is 15 amino acids. The germline V gene has CDR1 LNHNV and CDR2 YYDKDF (reference sequence). The CDR3 DNA sequence: TGTGCCACCAGCAGAGATATGTTCGACAAAGAAAAACTGTTTTTT. It codes for CATSRDMFDKEKLFF.

This clone was seen more than once but under ten times. This chain connects TRBV7-9 to TRBJ2-1; the D is unclear. In germline, CDR1 is SEHNR, CDR2 FQNEAQ (reference sequence). V was pared by 3 bases and J by 0 bases, with 9 bases between. The CDR3 runs 15 residues. CDR3 in DNA: TGTGCCAGCAGCTTGCCTACGATCTCCTACAATGAGCAGTTCTTC. This gives the protein CASSLPTISYNEQFF.

This rearrangement joins TRBV5-1 to TRBJ1-1; D might be TRBD1 (6 bases). The germline CDR1 and CDR2 sequences are SGHRS and YFSETQ. V lost 6 bases to trimming and J lost 1 base, with 10 bases between them. The CDR3 runs 13 residues. The CDR3 protein is CASNGQQNTEAFF. CDR3 DNA: TGCGCCAGCAACGGACAGCAGAACACTGAAGCTTTCTTT.

This chain connects TRBV7-2 to TRBJ2-7; D is ambiguous. The CDR3 totals 11 residues. The ends were cut back, 5 bases at V and 3 bases at J, with 5 bases in the middle. The germline V gene encodes CDR1 SGHTA and CDR2 FQGNSA. In DNA, the CDR3 is TGTGCCAGCAGCCATATCTACGAGCAGTACTTC. Encoded protein: CASSHIYEQYF.

The chain uses TRBV10-3 and TRBJ2-7; D may correspond to TRBD1 or TRBD2 (6 bases each). V lost 0 bases and J 2 bases, leaving 14 bases between the germline ends. The CDR3 length is 16 residues. Germline V CDR1 and CDR2: ENHRY, SYGVKD. The CDR3 nucleotides are TGTGCCATCAGTGAGTCAGGGGGGAGTTCCCCCTACGAGCAGTACGTC. Translation: CAISESGGSSPYEQYV.

The chain carries TRBV27 and TRBJ2-3; the D is unclear. Germline-derived CDR1 and CDR2 are MNHEY and SMNVEV (reference sequence). V lost 2 bases and J lost 3, with 6 bases in between. The CDR3 contains 13 residues. The CDR3, as DNA: TGTGCCAGCAGTTTAGCGATGACAGATACGCAGTATTTT. This gives the protein CASSLAMTDTQYF.

This clone was observed a handful of times. The chain joins TRBV15 to TRBJ2-3, with D perhaps matching TRBD2 (5 bases). Trimming stripped 2 bases from V and 6 bases from J, with 9 bases between. Germline V gene data show CDR1 as LNHNV and CDR2 as YYDKDF (reference sequence). CDR3 length equals 13 residues. CDR3 loop: CATSRKPGDTQYF. The CDR3 bases are TGTGCCACCAGCAGAAAACCGGGGGATACGCAGTATTTT. Supplemented by reference TRBV15 and TRBJ2-3, the full variable domain reads DAMVIQNPRYQVTQFGKPVTLSCSQTLNHNVMYWYQQKSSQAPKLLFHYYDKDFNNEADTPDNFQSRRPNTSFCFLDIRSPGLGDTAMYLCATSRKPGDTQYFGPGTRLTVL.

This chain joins TRBV11-2 and TRBJ2-1; tentative D call: TRBD2 (6 bases). From germline, CDR1 is SGHAT and CDR2 FQNNGV. The CDR3 has 15 residues. The V gene lost 5 bases and the J gene lost 7 bases, with 18 bases spanning the gap. The CDR3 nucleotides are TGTGCCAGCAGCCCCCGACTAGACCCTCGGAATGAGCAGTTCTTC. The encoded protein is CASSPRLDPRNEQFF.

The chain uses TRBV5-6 and TRBJ2-4, with 8 bases aligning to TRBD1. J lost 15 bases, V lost 0 bases, and 14 bases had no gene match. Germline CDR1 is SGHDT and CDR2 is YYEEEE. This CDR3 is built from 15 residues. The CDR3 loop reads CASSLGTGSSGVRYF. The CDR3 nucleotides are TGTGCCAGCAGCTTGGGGACAGGGAGTTCTGGTGTAAGGTACTTC.

In this sample, this clone turned up a few times. Other DNA sequences of this sample code for an identical CDR3. This rearrangement joins TRBV20-1 to TRBJ1-2, with 7 bases identical to TRBD1. Trimming cost V 6 bases and J 2 bases; bases outside gene matches: 0. The V gene's germline CDR1 is DFQATT and CDR2 SNEGSKA (reference sequence). The CDR3 has 11 residues. This chain's CDR3 is CSAGQNYGYTF. As DNA, the CDR3 is TGCAGTGCGGGACAGAACTATGGCTACACCTTC.

V is TRBV7-9 and J is TRBJ1-4; 9 positions match TRBD1. This CDR3 is 15 amino acids long. With 5 bases clipped from V and 5 bases from J, the junction kept 6 bases outside the gene matches. CDR1 SEHNR and CDR2 FQNEAQ come from the germline V gene (reference sequence). In DNA form, the CDR3 reads TGTGCCAGCAGCGGATGGGACAGGGCGAATGAAAAACTGTTTTTT. This encodes CASSGWDRANEKLFF.

J is TRBJ2-1 and V is TRBV7-6; TRBD2 aligns across 11 bases. From germline, CDR1 is SGHVS and CDR2 FNYEAQ. This CDR3 is 15 amino acids long. Losses at the gene ends were 5 bases for V and 9 bases for J; bases not matched to a gene: 9. CDR3 loop: CASSTYSGGAAEQFF. Here the CDR3 DNA reads TGTGCCAGCAGCACATATAGCGGGGGGGCCGCTGAGCAGTTCTTC. The variable domain in full, with the rest retrieved from reference TRBV7-6 and TRBJ2-1, is GAGVSQSPRYKVTKRGQDVALRCDPISGHVSLYWYRQALGQGPEFLTYFNYEAQQDKSGLPNDRFSAERPEGSISTLTIQRTEQRDSAMYRCASSTYSGGAAEQFFGPGTRLTVL.

The V and J genes are TRBV6-5 and TRBJ2-3, with D perhaps matching TRBD1 (6 bases). Trimming removed 10 bases from V and 3 bases from J, with 14 bases in between. The CDR3 is 13 amino acids. Germline V gene lookup returns CDR1 MNHEY and CDR2 SVGAGI. The CDR3 here is CATRRGQTDTQYF. The CDR3 bases are TGTGCCACCCGCCGGGGACAAACAGATACGCAGTATTTT.

This clone was seen only a few times. The J gene is TRBJ2-7, the V gene TRBV9; 7 nucleotides line up with TRBD2. Germline values: CDR1 SGDLS, CDR2 YYNGEE. This CDR3 is 14 amino acids long. V lost 0 bases to trimming and J lost 4 bases; unmatched junction nucleotides: 4. CDR3 nucleotides: TGTGCCAGCAGCGTAGGGACTAGTAGATACGAGCAGTACTTC. Amino acids: CASSVGTSRYEQYF.

This clone came up a few times. The same CDR3 also results from other DNA sequences found in this sample. This chain connects TRBV18 to TRBJ2-5, with TRBD1 matching over 8 bases. V shed 2 bases and J 2 bases; nucleotides not matched to a gene: 1. This CDR3 region has 14 residues. Germline CDR1 KGHSH, CDR2 LQKENI. The CDR3 bases are TGTGCCAGCTCACCAGGGACAGGTCAAGAGACCCAGTACTTC. Translated: CASSPGTGQETQYF.

V gene TRBV12-5 combines with J gene TRBJ2-1; D ambiguous. The V and J ends lost 2 bases and 12 bases respectively, with 11 bases between them. The CDR3 runs to 12 residues. CDR1 LGHNT and CDR2 FRNRAP come from the germline V gene. The chain's CDR3 is CASGLPLGSQFF. CDR3 nucleotide sequence: TGTGCTAGTGGTTTGCCTCTGGGGTCGCAGTTCTTC.

V is TRBV7-6 and J is TRBJ2-1, with 7 bases identical to TRBD2. This CDR3 has 14 amino acids. J lost 8 bases, V lost 5 bases, and 9 bases had no gene match. Germline lookup yields CDR1 SGHVS and CDR2 FNYEAQ. CDR3 amino acids: CASSLGLGRDEQFF. CDR3 coding DNA: TGTGCCAGCAGCCTCGGACTAGGTAGAGATGAGCAGTTCTTC. Drawing the rest from reference TRBV7-6 and TRBJ2-1, the complete variable domain is GAGVSQSPRYKVTKRGQDVALRCDPISGHVSLYWYRQALGQGPEFLTYFNYEAQQDKSGLPNDRFSAERPEGSISTLTIQRTEQRDSAMYRCASSLGLGRDEQFFGPGTRLTVL.

This chain connects TRBV4-3 to TRBJ1-6; 7 bases line up with TRBD1. CDR1 LGHNA and CDR2 YSLEER come from the germline V gene. CDR3 length: 15 amino acids. Trimming at V came to 0 bases and at J to 7 bases, leaving 3 bases not matched to a gene. CDR3 nucleotide sequence: TGCGCCAGCAGCCAAGAACAGGGGTGGAATTCACCCCTCCACTTT. This sequence encodes CASSQEQGWNSPLHF.

The V and J genes are TRBV4-1 and TRBJ1-2; D gene unclear. Trimming took 1 base from V and 0 from J, leaving 12 bases between them. Germline CDR1 reads MGHRA; CDR2 reads YSYEKL. There are 16 residues in the CDR3. The CDR3 region is CASSQVTGFANYGYTF. CDR3 DNA sequence: TGCGCCAGCAGCCAAGTAACTGGGTTTGCTAACTATGGCTACACCTTC.

This clone was picked up a small number of times. The chain joins TRBV29-1 to TRBJ1-2; 9 bases line up with TRBD1. Losses at the gene ends were 2 bases for V and 5 bases for J; bases not matched to a gene: 12. The CDR3 is made up of 16 amino acids. Germline lookup yields CDR1 SQVTM and CDR2 ANQGSEA. CDR3 in amino acids: CSVENRGRTEPYGYTF. In nucleotides, the CDR3 is TGCAGCGTTGAAAACAGGGGGCGAACCGAACCGTATGGCTACACCTTC.

The chain carries TRBV5-1 and TRBJ2-7; D gene ambiguous. This CDR3 contains 12 residues. Between the trimmed V and J ends, which lost 3 bases and 3 bases, there was a span of 7 bases. Germline V CDR1 and CDR2: SGHRS, YFSETQ. CDR3 in amino acids: CASSSDGYEQYF. CDR3 coding DNA: TGCGCCAGCAGCTCGGACGGCTACGAGCAGTACTTC.

V gene TRBV5-4 combines with J gene TRBJ2-5; TRBD1 matches 9 bases. Germline CDR1 is SGHNT and CDR2 is YYREEE (reference sequence). V dropped 3 bases and J dropped 2; count of bases not matched to a gene: 8. The CDR3 consists of 16 residues. CDR3 DNA sequence: TGTGCCAGCAGCTCGAAGGGGGGGACAGGGCAAGAGACCCAGTACTTC. Amino acid sequence: CASSSKGGTGQETQYF.

This clone was counted between two and nine times. This chain connects TRBV25-1 to TRBJ1-2; D is possibly TRBD1 (5 bases). CDR1 MGHDK and CDR2 SYGVNS come from the germline V gene. Trimming cost V 5 bases and J 2 bases, with 9 bases left between them. The length of the CDR3 is 13 residues. The CDR3 nucleotides read TGTGCCAGCAGTCTCTCAGGGAACTATGGCTACACCTTC. This encodes CASSLSGNYGYTF.

The V call is TRBV11-2, the J call TRBJ2-5; 8 bases are a match to TRBD1. The CDR3 is 15 residues long. Looked up from germline, CDR1 is SGHAT and CDR2 is FQNNGV. Unmatched junction bases numbered 8, after V lost 6 bases and J lost 2 bases. The DNA of the CDR3 is TGTGCCAGCAGGTCACTCACAGGGGGTCAAGAGACCCAGTACTTC. It specifies CASRSLTGGQETQYF.

The rearrangement uses TRBV2 and TRBJ1-6; 9 positions agree with TRBD1. V was pared by 2 bases and J by 7 bases, with 3 bases of the junction left unmatched. The germline gives CDR1 SNHLY, CDR2 FYNNEI. CDR3 length equals 15 residues. The CDR3 bases are TGTGCCAGCAGTGAATTCGGGACAGGGAATTCACCCCTCCACTTT. Translated: CASSEFGTGNSPLHF.

The chain carries TRBV29-1 and TRBJ2-5, with TRBD2 matching over 10 bases. CDR1 is SQVTM, CDR2 ANQGSEA, per germline. The CDR3 consists of 18 residues. Unmatched junction bases numbered 15, after V lost 5 bases and J lost 0 bases. The CDR3 here is CSVQGTSEIYAYQETQYF. The CDR3 DNA reads as TGCAGCGTTCAAGGGACTAGCGAGATTTACGCGTACCAAGAGACCCAGTACTTC.

This clone has just a few counts. The V and J genes are TRBV27 and TRBJ2-7; D is uncertain. In germline, CDR1 is MNHEY, CDR2 SMNVEV (reference sequence). V lost 9 bases, J lost 3 bases, and 3 bases lay in between. There are 9 residues in the CDR3. The CDR3 coding sequence is TGTGCCAGATACTACGAGCAGTACGTC. The encoded protein is CARYYEQYV.